Presented here are 19 T cell receptor beta chains from one specimen sequenced in a study of T cells in Graves' hyperthyroidism and ophthalmopathy. There were TCR beta CDR3 regions amplified from RNA transcripts. An initial round of RT-PCR targeting the TCR CDR3 relied on the HTBI primer set. TCRdb reprocessed the multiplex PCR reads with MiXCR, giving one entry per CDR3 protein. Here the sample spans some 570,000 distinct CDR3 sequences, 15% to 20% being singletons. The sequencing input was blood. The receptor set was obtained from a woman in her late teens or twenties with Graves' ophthalmopathy.

This clonotype was found many times. The rearrangement uses TRBV6-2 or TRBV6-3 and TRBJ2-5, with 11 bases fitting TRBD1. CDR1 and CDR2 from the germline V gene are MNHEY and SVGEGT. This CDR3 has 16 amino acids. V lost 0 bases, J lost 1 base, and 1 base stayed unmatched. CDR3 coding DNA: TGTGCCAGCAGTTACTCGGACAGGGGGCGCCAAGAGACCCAGTACTTC. Its protein is CASSYSDRGRQETQYF.

This clonotype was picked up many times. V is TRBV7-2 and J is TRBJ2-1; D ambiguous. CDR3 length equals 14 residues. Trimming took 1 base from V and 4 from J, leaving 8 bases between them. Germline V lookup: CDR1 SGHTA, CDR2 FQGNSA. The chain's CDR3 is CASSLDGQYNEQFF. The CDR3 DNA follows: TGTGCCAGCAGCTTAGATGGTCAATACAATGAGCAGTTCTTC.

This clonotype has ten or more counts. The chain recombines TRBV20-1 with TRBJ2-5; D not certain. Deletions cut 3 bases from V and 11 bases from J, with 13 bases between. Germline loops: CDR1 DFQATT, CDR2 SNEGSKA (reference sequence). There are 11 residues in the CDR3. CDR3 sequence (DNA): TGCAGTGCTAGGGGAAACAGCTTACAGTACTTC. It specifies CSARGNSLQYF.

The chain employs TRBV9 and TRBJ2-3, with 12 bases matching TRBD2. The CDR3 loop spans 18 amino acids. V shed 4 bases, J shed 10 bases, and the junction held 19 bases outside the gene matches. The germline V gene has CDR1 SGDLS and CDR2 YYNGEE. This chain's CDR3 is CASSQSGGRTSGDRSQYF. The DNA of the CDR3 is TGTGCCAGCAGCCAGAGCGGAGGACGGACTAGCGGGGACCGTTCGCAGTATTTT.

This clonotype appeared many times. The chain is built from TRBV4-1 and TRBJ2-5; tentatively, D is TRBD2 (6 bases). This CDR3 has 18 residues. Per the germline V gene, CDR1 is MGHRA and CDR2 is YSYEKL. V was pared by 1 base and J by 2 bases, with 20 bases between. The DNA of the CDR3 is TGCGCCAGCAGCCAAGTTTCGGTGGGCGGGGACTCTCAAGAGACCCAGTACTTC. This codes for CASSQVSVGGDSQETQYF.

This clonotype showed up just a few times. J is TRBJ2-7 and V is TRBV11-2; possible D gene TRBD1, 6 bases. This CDR3 region has 14 residues. V gave up 5 bases and J gave up 4 bases, with 15 bases separating them. Germline CDR1 is SGHAT and CDR2 is FQNNGV. As DNA, the CDR3 is TGTGCCAGCAGCCCCAGTAATCAGGGGTACGAGCAGTACTTC. This codes for CASSPSNQGYEQYF.

The sample holds a few counts of this clonotype. The J gene is TRBJ1-1, the V gene TRBV4-1; D uncertain. Trimming left V 1 base short and J 3 bases short, with 12 bases between. The CDR3 contains 15 residues. CDR1 is MGHRA and CDR2 is YSYEKL in the germline V gene. The CDR3 here is CASSQVGGRDTEAFF. The CDR3 region has the DNA TGCGCCAGCAGCCAAGTTGGAGGGAGGGACACTGAAGCTTTCTTT.

The chain has TRBV12-3 or TRBV12-4 and TRBJ2-3; 15 nucleotides align to TRBD2. The CDR3 has 18 amino acids. V dropped 0 bases and J dropped 1; count of bases not matched to a gene: 2. The CDR3 loop reads CASSLARTSGGGTDTQYF. CDR3 DNA sequence: TGTGCCAGCAGTTTAGCTCGGACTAGCGGGGGGGGCACAGATACGCAGTATTTT.

This clonotype was observed many times. The chain couples TRBV3-1 to TRBJ1-6, with D maybe TRBD1 (5 bases). The germline CDR1 and CDR2 sequences are LGHDT and YNNKEL (reference sequence). V gave up 1 base and J gave up 8 bases, with 12 bases separating them. The CDR3 runs to 15 residues. The DNA for the CDR3 is TGTGCCAGCAGCCAAGGAATACGGGGGGATTCACCCCTCCACTTT. Protein: CASSQGIRGDSPLHF.

The gene calls are TRBV2 and TRBJ2-2, with 7 bases lining up with TRBD2. The V and J ends lost 5 bases and 5 bases, in that order; junction bases with no gene match: 8. There are 15 residues in the CDR3. The V gene's germline CDR1 is SNHLY and CDR2 FYNNEI. The CDR3 DNA reads as TGTGCCAGCAGTCTAGGGGCTAGCGGTACCGGGGAGCTGTTTTTT. Residues: CASSLGASGTGELFF.

This clonotype occurred many times. The V call is TRBV6-1, the J call TRBJ2-7; TRBD1 aligns across 9 bases. CDR3 length equals 15 residues. Unmatched junction bases numbered 8, after V lost 6 bases and J lost 2 bases. Germline-derived CDR1 and CDR2 are MNHNS and SASEGT. CDR3 residues: CASRAFRQGAYEQYF. In nucleotides, the CDR3 is TGTGCCAGCAGAGCCTTCAGACAGGGGGCCTACGAGCAGTACTTC.

At least ten counts were recorded for this clonotype. The chain joins TRBV30 to TRBJ2-4; D call uncertain. The germline V and J ends were trimmed by 3 bases and 1 base, with 7 bases remaining between them. The CDR3 is made up of 13 amino acids. Per germline, CDR1 GTSNPN and CDR2 SVGIG (reference sequence). The CDR3 nucleotides are TGTGCCTGGAGAGCCGCGGCCAAAAACATTCAGTACTTC. Its protein product is CAWRAAAKNIQYF.

This clonotype appeared a few times. V usage is TRBV27 and J usage is TRBJ2-3; unclear D gene. The germline V gene has CDR1 MNHEY and CDR2 SMNVEV (reference sequence). The V and J ends lost 0 bases and 0 bases respectively, with 7 bases between them. The CDR3 totals 15 residues. The CDR3 loop reads CASSLSPTSTDTQYF. The CDR3 nucleotides read TGTGCCAGCAGTTTATCGCCCACTAGCACAGATACGCAGTATTTT.

This clonotype was observed many times. The rearrangement joins TRBV6-1 to TRBJ1-1; D gene ambiguous. V shed 7 bases and J shed 3 bases, with 9 bases lying between them. The CDR3 consists of 12 residues. Germline assignment: CDR1 MNHNS and CDR2 SASEGT. The CDR3 DNA follows: TGTGCCAGCAACGCGCGGGACACTGAAGCTTTCTTT. Translation gives CASNARDTEAFF.

This clonotype was recorded at least ten times. This chain uses TRBV11-2 with TRBJ1-1; tentative D call: TRBD1 (6 bases). CDR1 is SGHAT and CDR2 is FQNNGV in the germline V gene. This CDR3 is 14 amino acids long. V was shortened by 5 bases and J by 6 bases, with 16 bases between the two germline ends. The CDR3 is CASSVYRVSAEAFF. CDR3 coding DNA: TGTGCCAGCAGCGTATACAGGGTATCGGCTGAAGCTTTCTTT. Full variable domain (rest looked up from reference TRBV11-2 and TRBJ1-1): EAGVAQSPRYKIIEKRQSVAFWCNPISGHATLYWYQQILGQGPKLLIQFQNNGVVDDSQLPKDRFSAERLKGVDSTLKIQPAKLEDSAVYLCASSVYRVSAEAFFGQGTRLTVV.

The sample holds a few counts of this clonotype. The gene calls are TRBV29-1 and TRBJ2-1; D is unresolved. V shed 3 bases and J shed 8 bases, with 20 bases lying between them. The CDR3 spans 15 residues. The germline gives CDR1 SQVTM, CDR2 ANQGSEA. In DNA, the CDR3 is TGCAGCGTTGAGGTTGGGCCTAATGGGATAGATGAGCAGTTCTTC. This gives the protein CSVEVGPNGIDEQFF.

Ten or more counts support this clonotype. This rearrangement joins TRBV7-8 to TRBJ2-7, with D tentatively TRBD1 or TRBD2 (5 bases each). Per the germline V gene, CDR1 is SGHVS and CDR2 is FQNEAQ. Trimming removed 5 bases from V and 0 bases from J, with 14 bases in between. The CDR3 covers 15 residues. CDR3 in DNA: TGTGCCAGCAGCGTTATGGGACCGAACTCCTACGAGCAGTACTTC. Protein product: CASSVMGPNSYEQYF.

This clonotype came up many times. The rearrangement joins TRBV28 to TRBJ1-1; TRBD1 matches 7 bases. J lost 0 bases, V lost 4 bases, and 5 bases had no gene match. Germline CDR1 is MDHEN and CDR2 is SYDVKM. The CDR3 spans 15 residues. CDR3 nucleotides: TGTGCCAGCAGTTCAGACAGGGAGGTGAACACTGAAGCTTTCTTT. Protein: CASSSDREVNTEAFF.

This clonotype was picked up a small number of times. The genes are TRBV29-1 and TRBJ2-1; D perhaps matches TRBD2 (6 bases). The V end lost 1 base, the J end lost 10 bases, and 17 bases lay between the germline ends. The CDR3 spans 14 residues. The germline V gene has CDR1 SQVTM and CDR2 ANQGSEA. CDR3 bases: TGCAGCGTTGAAGGTGGGGGGAGAGAGAACGAGCAGTTCTTC. Translating it yields CSVEGGGRENEQFF.